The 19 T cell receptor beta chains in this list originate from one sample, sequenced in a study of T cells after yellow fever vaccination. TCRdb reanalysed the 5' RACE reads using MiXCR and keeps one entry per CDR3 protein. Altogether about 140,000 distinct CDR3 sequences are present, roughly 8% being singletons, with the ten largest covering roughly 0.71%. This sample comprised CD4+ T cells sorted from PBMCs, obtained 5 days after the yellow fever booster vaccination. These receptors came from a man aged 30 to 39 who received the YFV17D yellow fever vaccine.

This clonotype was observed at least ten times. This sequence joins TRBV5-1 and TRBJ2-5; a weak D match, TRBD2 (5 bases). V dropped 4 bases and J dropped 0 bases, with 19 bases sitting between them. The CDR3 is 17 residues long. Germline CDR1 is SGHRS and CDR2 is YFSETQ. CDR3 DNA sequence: TGCGCCAGCAGCCCGTATCCCCTCACGGGAAACCAAGAGACCCAGTACTTC. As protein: CASSPYPLTGNQETQYF.

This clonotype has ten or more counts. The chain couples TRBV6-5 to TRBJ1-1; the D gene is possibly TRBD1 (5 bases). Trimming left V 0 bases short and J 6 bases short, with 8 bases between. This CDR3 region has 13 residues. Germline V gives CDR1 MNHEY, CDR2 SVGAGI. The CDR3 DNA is TGTGCCAGCAGTTACTCGATCAGGGCTGAAGCTTTCTTT. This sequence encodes CASSYSIRAEAFF.

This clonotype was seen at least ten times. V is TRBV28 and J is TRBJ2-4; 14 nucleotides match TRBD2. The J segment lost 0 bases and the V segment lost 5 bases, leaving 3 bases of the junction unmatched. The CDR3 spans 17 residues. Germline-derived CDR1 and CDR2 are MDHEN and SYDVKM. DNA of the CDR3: TGTGCCAGCAGTCAGGGGACTAGCGGGAGAGCCAAAAACATTCAGTACTTC. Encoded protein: CASSQGTSGRAKNIQYF.

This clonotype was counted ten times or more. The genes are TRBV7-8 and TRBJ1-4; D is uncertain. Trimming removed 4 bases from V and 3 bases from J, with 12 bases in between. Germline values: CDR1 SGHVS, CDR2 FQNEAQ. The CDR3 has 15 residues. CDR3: CASSSKEGANEKLFF. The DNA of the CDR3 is TGTGCCAGCAGCTCTAAAGAGGGAGCTAATGAAAAACTGTTTTTT.

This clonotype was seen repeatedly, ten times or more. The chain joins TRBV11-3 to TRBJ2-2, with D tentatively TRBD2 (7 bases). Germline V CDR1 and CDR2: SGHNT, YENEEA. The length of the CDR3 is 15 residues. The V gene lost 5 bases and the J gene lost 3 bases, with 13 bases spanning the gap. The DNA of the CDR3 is TGTGCCAGCAGCCTCCGGGGGGCGGACACCGGGGAGCTGTTTTTT. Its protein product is CASSLRGADTGELFF.

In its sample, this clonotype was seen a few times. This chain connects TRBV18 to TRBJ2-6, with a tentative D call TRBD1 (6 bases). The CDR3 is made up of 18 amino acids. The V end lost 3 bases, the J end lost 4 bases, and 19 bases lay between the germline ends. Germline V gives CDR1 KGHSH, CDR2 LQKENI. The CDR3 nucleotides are TGTGCCAGCTCACCTAGGATGGGGGCGCGGTCCGGGGCCAACGTCCTGACTTTC. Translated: CASSPRMGARSGANVLTF.

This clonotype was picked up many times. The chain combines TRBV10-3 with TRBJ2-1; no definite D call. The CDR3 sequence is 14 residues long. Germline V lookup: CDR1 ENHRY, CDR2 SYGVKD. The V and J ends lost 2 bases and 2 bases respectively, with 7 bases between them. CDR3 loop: CAISEGPPYNEQFF. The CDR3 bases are TGTGCCATCAGTGAGGGTCCCCCCTACAATGAGCAGTTCTTC.

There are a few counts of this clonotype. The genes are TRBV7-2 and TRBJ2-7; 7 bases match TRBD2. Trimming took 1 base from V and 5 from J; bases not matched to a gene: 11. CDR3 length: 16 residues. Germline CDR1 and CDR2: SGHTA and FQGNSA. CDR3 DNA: TGTGCCAGCAGCTTAGTCGCGGGAGAGTCCCGTCACGAGCAGTACTTC. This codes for CASSLVAGESRHEQYF.

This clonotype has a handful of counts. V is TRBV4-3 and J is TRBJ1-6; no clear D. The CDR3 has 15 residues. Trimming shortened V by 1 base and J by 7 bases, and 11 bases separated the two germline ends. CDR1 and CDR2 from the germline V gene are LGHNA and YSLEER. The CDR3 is CASSQVVRSNSPLHF. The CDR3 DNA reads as TGCGCCAGCAGCCAAGTGGTCAGGTCGAATTCACCCCTCCACTTT.

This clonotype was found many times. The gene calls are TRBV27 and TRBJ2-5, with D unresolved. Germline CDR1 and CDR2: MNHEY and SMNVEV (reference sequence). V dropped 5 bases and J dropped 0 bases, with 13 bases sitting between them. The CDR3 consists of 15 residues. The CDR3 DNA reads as TGTGCCAGCAGTCCACGCCGCGGTTACCAAGAGACCCAGTACTTC. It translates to CASSPRRGYQETQYF.

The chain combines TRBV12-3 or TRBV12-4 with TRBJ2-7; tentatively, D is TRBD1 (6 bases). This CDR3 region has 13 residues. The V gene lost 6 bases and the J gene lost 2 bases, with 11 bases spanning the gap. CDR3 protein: CASRRDITYEQYF. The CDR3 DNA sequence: TGTGCCAGCAGACGGGACATCACCTACGAGCAGTACTTC.

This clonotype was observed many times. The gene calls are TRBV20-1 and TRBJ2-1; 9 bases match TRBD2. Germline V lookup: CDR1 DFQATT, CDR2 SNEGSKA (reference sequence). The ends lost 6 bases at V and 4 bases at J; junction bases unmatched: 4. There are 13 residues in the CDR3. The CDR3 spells CSAAGGSYNEQFF. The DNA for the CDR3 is TGCAGTGCAGCGGGAGGTTCTTACAATGAGCAGTTCTTC.

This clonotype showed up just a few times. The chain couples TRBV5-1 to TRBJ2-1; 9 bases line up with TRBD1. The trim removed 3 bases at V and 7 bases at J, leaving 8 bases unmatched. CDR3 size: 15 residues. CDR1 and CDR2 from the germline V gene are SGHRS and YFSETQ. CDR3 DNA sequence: TGCGCCAGCAGCTGGGGACAGGGCCCACGGAATGAGCAGTTCTTC. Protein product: CASSWGQGPRNEQFF.

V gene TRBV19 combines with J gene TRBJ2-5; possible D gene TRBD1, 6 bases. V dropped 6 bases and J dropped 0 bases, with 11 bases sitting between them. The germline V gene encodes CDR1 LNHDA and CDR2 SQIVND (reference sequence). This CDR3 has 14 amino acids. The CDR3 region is CASSLTGNQETQYF. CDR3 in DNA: TGTGCCAGTAGCCTGACAGGCAACCAAGAGACCCAGTACTTC.

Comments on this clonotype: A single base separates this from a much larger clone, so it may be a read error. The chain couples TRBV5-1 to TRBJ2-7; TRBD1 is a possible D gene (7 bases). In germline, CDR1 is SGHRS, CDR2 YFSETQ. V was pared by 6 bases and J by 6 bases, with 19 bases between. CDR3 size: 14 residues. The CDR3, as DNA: TGCGCCAGCACCCCCGCGGGACAGTGGGGCGAGCAGTACTTC. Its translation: CASTPAGQWGEQYF.

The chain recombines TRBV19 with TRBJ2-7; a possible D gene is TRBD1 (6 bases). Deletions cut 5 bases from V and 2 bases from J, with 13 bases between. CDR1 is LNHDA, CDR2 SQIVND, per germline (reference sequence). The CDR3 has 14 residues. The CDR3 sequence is CASSLLGQTYEQYF. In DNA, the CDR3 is TGTGCCAGTAGTCTGTTGGGACAAACCTACGAGCAGTACTTC.

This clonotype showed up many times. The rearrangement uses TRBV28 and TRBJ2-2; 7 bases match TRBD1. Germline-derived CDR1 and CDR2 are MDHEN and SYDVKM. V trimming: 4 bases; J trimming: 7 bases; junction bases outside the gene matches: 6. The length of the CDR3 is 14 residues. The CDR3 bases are TGTGCCAGCAGTTCCACAGGGGTAGACGGGGAGCTGTTTTTT. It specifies CASSSTGVDGELFF. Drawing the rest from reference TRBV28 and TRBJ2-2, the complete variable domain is DVKVTQSSRYLVKRTGEKVFLECVQDMDHENMFWYRQDPGLGLRLIYFSYDVKMKEKGDIPEGYSVSREKKERFSLILESASTNQTSMYLCASSSTGVDGELFFGEGSRLTVL.

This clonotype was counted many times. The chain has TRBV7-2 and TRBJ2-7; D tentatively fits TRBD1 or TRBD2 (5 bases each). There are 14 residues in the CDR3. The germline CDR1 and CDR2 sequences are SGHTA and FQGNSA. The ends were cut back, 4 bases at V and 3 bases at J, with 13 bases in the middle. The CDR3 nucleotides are TGTGCCAGCAGCTCCCTCGCAGGGAGCTACGAGCAGTACTTC. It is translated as CASSSLAGSYEQYF.

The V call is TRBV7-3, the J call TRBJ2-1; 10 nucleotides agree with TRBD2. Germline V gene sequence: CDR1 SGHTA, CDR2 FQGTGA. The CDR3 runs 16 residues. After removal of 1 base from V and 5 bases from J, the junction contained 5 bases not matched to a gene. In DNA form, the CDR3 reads TGTGCCAGCAGCTTAAAAGGACTAGCGGCCAACAATGAGCAGTTCTTC. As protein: CASSLKGLAANNEQFF. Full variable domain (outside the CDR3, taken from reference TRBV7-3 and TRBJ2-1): GAGVSQTPSNKVTEKGKYVELRCDPISGHTALYWYRQSLGQGPEFLIYFQGTGAADDSGLPNDRFFAVRPEGSVSTLKIQRTERGDSAVYLCASSLKGLAANNEQFFGPGTRLTVL.